The clone carrying this T cell receptor beta chain has more than one count but fewer than ten. Time point: patch test 3, about 24 weeks after DPC sensitization. The sample's treatment: therapeutic diphenylcyclopropenone sensitization with weekly scalp DPC. The donor pool consisted of alopecia patients aged 18 to 70 years, considered suitable for DPC. One entry per CDR3 protein results from TCRdb running MiXCR on the RACE reads. The sample lists about 200,000 distinct CDR3 sequences, around 23% seen once, with over 2% in the top ten. The sample belongs to a study of human T cells and chemical hapten exposure. Study details: On the upper back, patch tests were applied with 0.01% DPC and read at 6 days.

V was trimmed by 6 bases and J by 5 bases, leaving 16 bases between them. CDR3 length: 14 residues. The receptor's source is a middle-aged woman with alopecia areata. Some clones in this sample may be carry-over from other donors' samples. Sequencing used whole blood, obtained in connection with sensitization to the hapten diphenylcyclopropenone (DPC). This rearrangement joins TRBV12-3 or TRBV12-4 to TRBJ1-1, with D possibly matching TRBD1 (5 bases). CDR3 in DNA: TGTGCCAGCAGGCCATCCCTGGGGGGGACTGAAGCTTTCTTT. Protein product: CASRPSLGGTEAFF.